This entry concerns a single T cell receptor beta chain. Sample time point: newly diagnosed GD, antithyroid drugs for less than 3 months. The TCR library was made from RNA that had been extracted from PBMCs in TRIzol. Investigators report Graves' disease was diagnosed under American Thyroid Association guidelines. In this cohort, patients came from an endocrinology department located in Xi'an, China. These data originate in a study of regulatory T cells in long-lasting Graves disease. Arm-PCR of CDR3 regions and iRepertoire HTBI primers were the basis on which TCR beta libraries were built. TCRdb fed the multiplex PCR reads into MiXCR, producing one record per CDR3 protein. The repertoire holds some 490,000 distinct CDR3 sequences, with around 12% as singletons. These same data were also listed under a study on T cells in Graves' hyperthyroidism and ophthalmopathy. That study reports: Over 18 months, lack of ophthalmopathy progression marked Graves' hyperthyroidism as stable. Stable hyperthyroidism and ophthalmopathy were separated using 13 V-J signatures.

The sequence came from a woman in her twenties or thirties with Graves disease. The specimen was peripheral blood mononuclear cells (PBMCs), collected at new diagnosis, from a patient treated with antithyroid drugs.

CDR3 residues: CASSFRSMNTEAFF. The CDR3 DNA reads TGCGCCAGCAGCTTCCGGTCCATGAACACTGAAGCTTTCTTT. V is TRBV5-1 and J is TRBJ1-1; D remains ambiguous. The germline V gene encodes CDR1 SGHRS and CDR2 YFSETQ. Trimming stripped 2 bases from V and 0 bases from J, with 8 bases between. CDR3 length: 14 amino acids. Filled out from reference TRBV5-1 and TRBJ1-1, the complete variable domain reads KAGVTQTPRYLIKTRGQQVTLSCSPISGHRSVSWYQQTPGQGLQFLFEYFSETQRNKGNFPGRFSGRQFSNSRSEMNVSTLELGDSALYLCASSFRSMNTEAFFGQGTRLTVV.